The rows below give T cell receptor beta chains drawn from one sample of a study of PD-1 blockade in classical Hodgkin lymphoma. Some clones are missing from TCRdb's copy, which holds only in-frame ones; the method was immunoSEQ multiplex PCR. The sample has about 47,000 clones, approximately 80% seen once. The specimen comprised peripheral blood mononuclear cells (PBMCs), sampled before the fourth cycle of nivolumab. The receptor set was obtained from a human donor with classical Hodgkin lymphoma. CDR3s include the opening cysteine and the closing phenylalanine or tryptophan. A D gene is named only where the DNA matches it firmly. The size field is filled for only some rows; it gives once, few, many or a size class.

d_call | j_call | v_call | clone_size | cdr3_aa | cdr3_nt
. | TRBJ1-2 | TRBV19 | . | CASRGRKGTDGYTF | TGTGCCAGTAGAGGAAGGAAGGGGACGGATGGCTACACCTTC
. | TRBJ1-1 | TRBV10-3 | . | CATSPLANTEAFF | TGTGCCACCTCACCCCTGGCCAACACTGAAGCTTTCTTT
TRBD1 | TRBJ1-2 | TRBV5-4 | . | CASSLGGRGHGYTF | TGTGCCAGCAGCTTAGGGGGCAGGGGGCATGGCTACACCTTC
TRBD1 | TRBJ1-5 | TRBV7-9 | few | CASSSDRDNQPQHF | TGTGCCAGCAGCTCCGACAGGGACAATCAGCCCCAGCATTTT
. | TRBJ1-2 | TRBV5-5 | . | CASSLRAGEDGYTF | TGTGCCAGCAGCCTCCGGGCCGGAGAGGATGGCTACACCTTC
. | TRBJ2-1 | TRBV5-1 | . | CASSPPWGVEGNEQFF | TGCGCCAGCAGCCCCCCCTGGGGCGTGGAAGGTAATGAGCAGTTCTTC
. | TRBJ2-2 | TRBV7-8 | . | CASSFGGFGTPNTGELFF | TGTGCCAGCAGCTTCGGGGGATTCGGGACCCCGAACACCGGGGAGCTGTTTTTT
. | TRBJ1-6 | TRBV6-1 | few | CASSGQATPLHF | TGTGCCAGCAGTGGGCAGGCTACACCCCTCCACTTT
. | TRBJ2-7 | TRBV28 | . | CASSGAGTRLYEQYF | TGTGCCAGCAGTGGTGCCGGGACACGGCTCTACGAGCAGTACTTC
. | TRBJ1-1 | TRBV6-5 | . | CASSYDPGVTEAFF | TGTGCCAGCAGTTATGATCCGGGGGTTACTGAAGCTTTCTTT
TRBD2 | TRBJ2-1 | TRBV6-5 | . | CASSSAGWEFF | TGTGCCAGCAGTTCAGCGGGATGGGAGTTCTTC
. | TRBJ1-1 | TRBV18 | few | CASSPRAGGATEAFF | TGTGCCAGCTCACCACGTGCGGGTGGGGCCACTGAAGCTTTCTTT
. | TRBJ2-4 | TRBV19 | once | CASRPGSLAKNIQYF | TGTGCCAGTAGGCCGGGATCCCTTGCCAAAAACATTCAGTACTTC
. | TRBJ1-1 | TRBV6-4 | once | CASSMHWGNTEAFF | TGTGCCAGCAGTATGCATTGGGGGAACACTGAAGCTTTCTTT
. | TRBJ2-3 | TRBV5-1 | . | CASSTTRATDTQYF | TGCGCCAGCAGCACTACCAGGGCCACAGATACGCAGTATTTT
TRBD1 | TRBJ2-3 | TRBV2 | many | CASSELWGQLGDTQYF | TGTGCCAGCAGTGAATTGTGGGGACAGTTGGGAGATACGCAGTATTTT
. | TRBJ2-3 | TRBV20-1 | . | CSATHTDTQYF | TGCAGTGCTACCCACACAGATACGCAGTATTTT